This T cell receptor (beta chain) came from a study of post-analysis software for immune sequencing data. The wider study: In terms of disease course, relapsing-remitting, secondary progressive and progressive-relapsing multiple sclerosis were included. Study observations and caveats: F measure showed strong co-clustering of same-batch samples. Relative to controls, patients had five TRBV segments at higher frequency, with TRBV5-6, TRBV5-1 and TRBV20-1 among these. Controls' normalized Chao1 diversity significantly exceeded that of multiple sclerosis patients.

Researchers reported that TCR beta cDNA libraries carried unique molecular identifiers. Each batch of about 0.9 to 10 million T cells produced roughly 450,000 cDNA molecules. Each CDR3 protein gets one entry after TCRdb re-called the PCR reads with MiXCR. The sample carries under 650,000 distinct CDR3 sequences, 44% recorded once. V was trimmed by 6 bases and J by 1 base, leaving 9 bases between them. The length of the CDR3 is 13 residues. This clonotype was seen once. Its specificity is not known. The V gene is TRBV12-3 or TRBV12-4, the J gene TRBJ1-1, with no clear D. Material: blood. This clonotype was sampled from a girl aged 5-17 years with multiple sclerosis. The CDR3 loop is CASSFWRNTEAFF. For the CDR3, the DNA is TGTGCCAGCAGCTTTTGGAGGAACACTGAAGCTTTCTTT.